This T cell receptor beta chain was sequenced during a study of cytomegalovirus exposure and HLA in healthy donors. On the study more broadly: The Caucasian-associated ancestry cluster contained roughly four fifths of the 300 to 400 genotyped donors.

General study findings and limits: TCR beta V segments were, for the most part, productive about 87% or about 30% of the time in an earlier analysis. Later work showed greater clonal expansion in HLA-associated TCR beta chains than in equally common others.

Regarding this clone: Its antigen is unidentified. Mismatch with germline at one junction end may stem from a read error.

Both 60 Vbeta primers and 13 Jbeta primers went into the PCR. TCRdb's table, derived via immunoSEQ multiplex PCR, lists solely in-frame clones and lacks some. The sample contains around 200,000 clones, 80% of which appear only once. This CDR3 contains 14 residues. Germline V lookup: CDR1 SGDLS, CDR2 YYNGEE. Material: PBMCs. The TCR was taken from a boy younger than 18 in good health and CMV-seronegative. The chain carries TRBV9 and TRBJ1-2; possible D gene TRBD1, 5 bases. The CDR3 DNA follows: TGTGCCGGCAGCGTGGGAGGGACTCTGGGTGGCTACACCTTC. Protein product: CAGSVGGTLGGYTF.